One sample yielded the 11 T cell receptor beta chains listed below, sequenced in a study of molecular identifiers for immune sequencing clone quantification. TCRdb re-called the PCR reads through MiXCR, storing one row per CDR3 protein. There are over 600,000 distinct CDR3 sequences in the sample; 20% occur only once, and roughly 0.83% lies in the top ten. The source material was naive CD8+ T cells from blood, with Jurkat cell RNA spiked in. Described subset: FACS-sorted CD8+CD4-CCR7+CD45RA+ naive T cells. The source is a human donor in good health. Some libraries in this study had Jurkat cell RNA spiked in.

This sequence joins TRBV6-5 and TRBJ2-7, with D unresolved. Trimming pared 4 bases from V and 4 bases from J, leaving 11 bases between. This CDR3 contains 13 residues. Germline V CDR1 and CDR2: MNHEY, SVGAGI. CDR3: CASSFGFIYEQYF. CDR3 coding DNA: TGTGCCAGCAGTTTCGGGTTTATTTACGAGCAGTACTTC.

Many counts were recorded for this clonotype. This chain connects TRBV4-1 to TRBJ1-5; the D gene is possibly TRBD1 (5 bases). Trimming left V 0 bases short and J 1 base short, with 16 bases between. Germline values: CDR1 MGHRA, CDR2 YSYEKL. The CDR3 length is 18 residues. DNA for the CDR3: TGCGCCAGCAGCCAAGATCTTTGGGCAGGGTTCAGCAATCAGCCCCAGCATTTT. Translated: CASSQDLWAGFSNQPQHF.

This clonotype was seen a handful of times. The rearrangement links TRBV6-5 to TRBJ1-5; a possible D gene is TRBD1 (5 bases). Germline CDR1 is MNHEY and CDR2 is SVGAGI. CDR3 size: 11 residues. In DNA, the CDR3 is TGTGCTGCGGGGGTCAGTCAGCCCCAGCATTTT. Encoded protein: CAAGVSQPQHF.

A remark on this clonotype: The junction differs from germline at one of its ends, possibly a read error. This sequence joins TRBV30 and TRBJ2-7; D gene ambiguous. Per the germline V gene, CDR1 is GTSNPN and CDR2 is SVGIG (reference sequence). The CDR3 contains 12 residues. The CDR3 sequence is CAFYKSSYGQYF. The CDR3 bases are TGTGCCTTCTATAAGAGCTCCTACGGGCAGTACTTC.

This clonotype has a handful of counts. A much larger clonotype is one base distant, so this may be a read error. This sequence joins TRBV4-1 and TRBJ2-3; no clear D. Trimming pared 1 base from V and 5 bases from J, leaving 10 bases between. The CDR3 totals 14 residues. The V gene's germline CDR1 is MGHRA and CDR2 YSYEKL. CDR3 in DNA: TGCGCCAGCAGCCAAGGTCCTCAGTTAGATACGCAGTATTTT. Residues: CASSQGPQLDTQYF.

This sequence joins TRBV9 and TRBJ2-7, with D perhaps matching TRBD2 (6 bases). Per the germline V gene, CDR1 is SGDLS and CDR2 is YYNGEE. V was trimmed by 3 bases and J by 2 bases, leaving 15 bases between them. This CDR3 region has 15 residues. CDR3 nucleotides: TGTGCCAGCAGCGGCGGGGAATACAGAACCTACGAGCAGTACTTC. Translation: CASSGGEYRTYEQYF.

This clonotype showed up many times. V usage is TRBV5-4 and J usage is TRBJ2-2; the match to TRBD2 covers 7 bases. Germline V CDR1 and CDR2: SGHNT, YYREEE (reference sequence). The CDR3 has 17 amino acids. The V segment lost 4 bases and the J segment 5 bases; nucleotides outside the gene matches: 14. The CDR3 is CASSLIVSLAETGELFF. Here the CDR3 DNA reads TGTGCCAGCAGCCTTATAGTGAGCCTAGCGGAAACCGGGGAGCTGTTTTTT. The full variable domain, rest sourced from reference TRBV5-4 and TRBJ2-2, is ETGVTQSPTHLIKTRGQQVTLRCSSQSGHNTVSWYQQALGQGPQFIFQYYREEENGRGNFPPRFSGLQFPNYSSELNVNALELDDSALYLCASSLIVSLAETGELFFGEGSRLTVL.

Ten or more counts support this clonotype. The chain links TRBV4-3 to TRBJ2-7; D gene uncertain. The germline V gene has CDR1 LGHNA and CDR2 YSLEER. CDR3 length equals 14 residues. Trimming shortened V by 6 bases and J by 0 bases, and 12 bases separated the two germline ends. The chain's CDR3 is CASSPNSNSYEQYF. Written as DNA, the CDR3 is TGCGCCAGCAGTCCGAACTCGAACTCCTACGAGCAGTACTTC.

This clonotype was seen repeatedly, ten times or more. CDR3 sequence reads: CASRDRIFIQGVDTEAFF. CDR3 bases: TGTGCCAGCAGGGACCGAATATTTATACAGGGGGTGGACACTGAAGCTTTCTTT. The rearrangement joins TRBV6-1 to TRBJ1-1, with 8 bases lining up with TRBD1. Per germline, CDR1 MNHNS and CDR2 SASEGT. The CDR3 sequence is 18 residues long. V lost 6 bases to trimming and J lost 3 bases; unmatched junction nucleotides: 18.

The genes are TRBV2 and TRBJ1-4, with no clear D. The germline gives CDR1 SNHLY, CDR2 FYNNEI. Trimming took off 3 bases at V and 2 bases at J, with 7 bases between the two ends. This CDR3 is 14 amino acids long. The CDR3 bases are TGTGCCAGCAGTGACGGCCGGACTAATGAAAAACTGTTTTTT. Translating it yields CASSDGRTNEKLFF.

As regards this clonotype: This clone may be a read error of a much larger clone one base away. The chain has TRBV7-2 and TRBJ2-5; TRBD2 is a possible D gene (5 bases). The CDR3 contains 18 residues. The V and J ends lost 4 bases and 8 bases respectively, with 29 bases between them. From germline, CDR1 is SGHTA and CDR2 FQGNSA. The CDR3: CASSSRGLGINLWDTQYF. The CDR3 DNA sequence: TGTGCCAGCAGCTCCCGCGGGCTGGGGATTAACCTCTGGGATACCCAGTACTTC.